This paragraph covers one TCR beta chain sequence. Its antigen remains unknown. The sample belongs to a study of T cell responses to AZD1222 COVID-19 vaccine. Study-level results: Recipients of two AZD1222 doses showed rising Spike-specific TCR breadth and depth.

Only in-frame clones appear in the TCRdb table, and some are missing; sequencing was by immunoSEQ multiplex PCR. This table has under 150,000 clones, 92% appearing once. The length of the CDR3 is 17 residues. The V gene's germline CDR1 is GTSNPN and CDR2 SVGIG (reference sequence). The J segment lost 1 base and the V segment lost 1 base, leaving 10 bases of the junction unmatched. The rearrangement links TRBV30 to TRBJ1-1, with 9 bases aligning to TRBD1. Sequencing was performed on peripheral blood, taken 28 days after the second AZD1222 dose. The receptor was derived from an adult who received the AZD1222 COVID-19 vaccine. CDR3 sequence (DNA): TGTGCCTGGAGTGATCCGACGCTGGGACAGGGGAACACTGAAGCTTTCTTT. Its protein product is CAWSDPTLGQGNTEAFF.